This entry concerns a single T cell receptor (beta chain). The data are from a study of T-cell memory formation after mild COVID-19. TCRdb called the 5' RACE reads again in MiXCR, with one record for every CDR3 protein. The sample comprises approximately 430,000 distinct CDR3 sequences, under 25% of which are singletons, and about 12% rests with the top ten. Trimming pared 6 bases from V and 4 bases from J, leaving 13 bases between. The CDR3 extends over 12 amino acids. Per the germline V gene, CDR1 is SQVTM and CDR2 is ANQGSEA. This clonotype was obtained from an adult woman who had mild COVID-19 (a few samples of this study predate the infection). Cell type and time point are not known. V and J are TRBV29-1 and TRBJ2-7, with D perhaps assigned TRBD1 or TRBD2 (6 bases each). Sequencing was performed on PBMCs or a T cell subset sorted from them (not recorded which). The CDR3 nucleotides read TGCAGCGTCCCAGGGGAGGATTACGAGCAGTACTTC. Translated: CSVPGEDYEQYF.